Shown below are 10 T cell receptor beta chains from a single sample sequenced in a study of PD-1 blockade in classical Hodgkin lymphoma. Here immunoSEQ multiplex PCR was the method, and the copy in TCRdb shows in-frame clones only, minus some. Among fewer than 55,000 clones listed, 88% were seen once. Each patient's relapse followed autologous stem cell transplantation, and brentuximab vedotin exposure varied. The specimen comprised peripheral blood mononuclear cells (PBMCs), sampled at baseline. Receptors originate from a human donor with classical Hodgkin lymphoma.

J is TRBJ1-4 and V is TRBV27; TRBD1 is a possible D gene (5 bases). From germline, CDR1 is MNHEY and CDR2 SMNVEV (reference sequence). The CDR3 is 15 residues long. V was trimmed by 5 bases and J by 5 bases, leaving 15 bases between them. This CDR3 reads CASSRRDRKNEKLFF. The CDR3 bases are TGTGCCAGCAGTCGCCGGGACCGAAAAAATGAAAAACTGTTTTTT.

For the CDR3, the DNA is TGTGCCAGCAGCCAAGGCCTCCTCGACAGGGACGCCGGGGAGCTGTTTTTT. Protein sequence: CASSQGLLDRDAGELFF. This rearrangement joins TRBV14 to TRBJ2-2; TRBD1 agrees at 7 bases. In germline, CDR1 is SGHDN, CDR2 FVKESK. The CDR3 consists of 17 residues. V lost 1 base to trimming and J lost 6 bases; unmatched junction nucleotides: 11. Based on the CDR3 plus reference TRBV14 and TRBJ2-2, the full variable domain is EAGVTQFPSHSVIEKGQTVTLRCDPISGHDNLYWYRRVMGKEIKFLLHFVKESKQDESGMPNNRFLAERTGGTYSTLKVQPAELEDSGVYFCASSQGLLDRDAGELFFGEGSRLTVL.

The V and J genes are TRBV28 and TRBJ1-1, with unresolved D. Looked up from germline, CDR1 is MDHEN and CDR2 is SYDVKM. CDR3 length: 12 amino acids. V lost 6 bases to trimming and J lost 3 bases, with 8 bases between them. The CDR3 loop is CASSPRYTEAFF. The CDR3 nucleotides read TGTGCCAGCAGCCCAAGGTACACTGAAGCTTTCTTT.

The chain employs TRBV27 and TRBJ2-3; 14 nucleotides line up with TRBD2. J lost 3 bases, V lost 8 bases, and 13 bases had no gene match. CDR1 is MNHEY, CDR2 SMNVEV, per germline (reference sequence). The CDR3 covers 18 residues. The CDR3 loop reads CASGDPGLAGVGTDTQYF. CDR3 bases: TGTGCCAGCGGGGATCCGGGACTAGCGGGAGTAGGGACAGATACGCAGTATTTT.

The V and J genes are TRBV6-6 and TRBJ2-7; D is possibly TRBD1 (5 bases). Germline CDR1 is MNHNY and CDR2 is SVGAGI (reference sequence). This CDR3 contains 16 residues. The V and J ends lost 6 bases and 6 bases respectively, with 24 bases between them. The CDR3 nucleotides read TGTGCCAGCAGCCTGCTAGGACACCCGTTGGAGCTCGAGCAGTACTTC. This translates into CASSLLGHPLELEQYF.

The chain joins TRBV18 to TRBJ1-5; D remains ambiguous. This CDR3 comprises 14 residues. CDR1 is KGHSH, CDR2 LQKENI, per germline. The V end was cut by 3 bases, the J end by 3 bases, with 9 bases between. This CDR3 reads CASSPQDFNQPQHF. DNA for the CDR3: TGTGCCAGCTCACCTCAGGATTTCAATCAGCCCCAGCATTTT. The whole variable domain, filled in from reference TRBV18 and TRBJ1-5, reads NAGVMQNPRHLVRRRGQEARLRCSPMKGHSHVYWYRQLPEEGLKFMVYLQKENIIDESGMPKERFSAEFPKEGPSILRIQQVVRGDSAAYFCASSPQDFNQPQHFGDGTRLSIL.

The chain couples TRBV25-1 to TRBJ1-2; a weak D match, TRBD1 (5 bases). Trimming removed 1 base at V and 2 bases at J, with 8 bases between. Germline lookup yields CDR1 MGHDK and CDR2 SYGVNS. The CDR3 is made up of 14 amino acids. The CDR3 DNA reads TGTGCCAGCAGTGAATGGGGGGGGAACTATGGCTACACCTTC. Translated, it gives CASSEWGGNYGYTF.

The chain uses TRBV9 and TRBJ2-7; the D is unclear. CDR3 length: 12 amino acids. The ends were cut back, 5 bases at V and 3 bases at J, with 9 bases in the middle. The germline V gene encodes CDR1 SGDLS and CDR2 YYNGEE. The CDR3 DNA reads as TGTGCCAGCAGTGATACGGGCTACGAGCAGTACTTC. Translated, it gives CASSDTGYEQYF. Complete variable domain (other parts from reference TRBV9 and TRBJ2-7): DSGVTQTPKHLITATGQRVTLRCSPRSGDLSVYWYQQSLDQGLQFLIQYYNGEERAKGNILERFSAQQFPDLHSELNLSSLELGDSALYFCASSDTGYEQYFGPGTRLTVT.

This chain connects TRBV4-1 to TRBJ2-7; a weak D match, TRBD1 (5 bases). This CDR3 spans 18 amino acids. Looked up from germline, CDR1 is MGHRA and CDR2 is YSYEKL. V lost 3 bases, J lost 7 bases, and 28 bases lay in between. CDR3 DNA sequence: TGCGCCAGCAGCCACAGAATTACAGGAGAGAAGCCCTACGGGGAGCAGTACTTC. Protein: CASSHRITGEKPYGEQYF.

This sequence joins TRBV9 and TRBJ2-7, with D possibly being TRBD2 (5 bases). Looked up from germline, CDR1 is SGDLS and CDR2 is YYNGEE. Trimming stripped 0 bases from V and 1 base from J, with 5 bases between. This CDR3 region has 13 residues. CDR3 sequence reads: CASSVGGSYEQYF. CDR3 DNA: TGTGCCAGCAGCGTAGGAGGGTCCTACGAGCAGTACTTC.